The 14 T cell receptor beta chains below all came from one sample that was sequenced in a study of T cell responses to AZD1222 COVID-19 vaccine. The repertoire was sequenced with immunoSEQ multiplex PCR; TCRdb's copy has only in-frame clones and lacks some. The sample includes 100,000 or so clones, about 90% of them seen just once. Specimen: peripheral blood, collected on day 0 of AZD1222 vaccination. The receptor source for this set is an adult in good health.

V and J are TRBV28 and TRBJ1-2, with D tentatively TRBD1 (6 bases). This CDR3 is built from 16 residues. The V end lost 2 bases, the J end lost 5 bases, and 18 bases lay between the germline ends. CDR1 is MDHEN, CDR2 SYDVKM, per germline. Here the CDR3 DNA reads TGTGCCAGCAGTTTAGGGGGGGCAGACGGGCCATATGGCTACACCTTC. Translated, it gives CASSLGGADGPYGYTF.

The V call is TRBV19, the J call TRBJ2-6; D gene unclear. V shed 4 bases and J shed 0 bases, with 10 bases lying between them. The germline gives CDR1 LNHDA, CDR2 SQIVND (reference sequence). The CDR3 loop spans 16 amino acids. For the CDR3, the DNA is TGTGCCAGTAGTACCGGGCGGACCTCTGGGGCCAACGTCCTGACTTTC. Protein product: CASSTGRTSGANVLTF. The full variable domain, rest sourced from reference TRBV19 and TRBJ2-6, is DGGITQSPKYLFRKEGQNVTLSCEQNLNHDAMYWYRQDPGQGLRLIYYSQIVNDFQKGDIAEGYSVSREKKESFPLTVTSAQKNPTAFYLCASSTGRTSGANVLTFGAGSRLTVL.

This chain's CDR3 is CASSLVGGGSYGYTF. As DNA, the CDR3 is TGTGCCAGCAGCTTAGTTGGGGGCGGTTCATATGGCTACACCTTC. The rearrangement uses TRBV7-8 and TRBJ1-2; TRBD1 might be the D (6 bases). This CDR3 region has 15 residues. Trimming removed 1 base at V and 5 bases at J, with 14 bases between. CDR1 and CDR2 (germline): SGHVS, FQNEAQ.

The chain combines TRBV12-3 or TRBV12-4 with TRBJ1-2, with D perhaps matching TRBD1 (6 bases). V was cut by 6 bases and J by 4 bases, with 9 bases left in between. This CDR3 has 12 residues. The CDR3 region is CASSRGSYGYTF. In nucleotides, the CDR3 is TGTGCCAGCAGCAGGGGTAGCTATGGCTACACCTTC.

This clone was seen just once. The CDR3 spells CASSAPEGTVYEQYV. The CDR3 coding sequence is TGTGCCAGCAGCGCCCCAGAGGGGACGGTCTACGAGCAGTACGTC. The chain uses TRBV7-9 and TRBJ2-7; possibly TRBD1 or TRBD2 for D (5 bases each). This CDR3 region has 15 residues. In germline, CDR1 is SEHNR, CDR2 FQNEAQ (reference sequence). Trimming removed 5 bases at V and 3 bases at J, with 17 bases between.

The V gene is TRBV7-3, the J gene TRBJ2-1; 16 nucleotides agree with TRBD2. Germline values: CDR1 SGHTA, CDR2 FQGTGA. V was pared by 5 bases and J by 5 bases, with 6 bases of the junction left unmatched. This CDR3 region has 17 residues. Here the CDR3 reads CASSLGTSGRGNNEQFF. The CDR3 bases are TGTGCCAGCAGCCTAGGGACTAGCGGGAGGGGAAACAATGAGCAGTTCTTC.

V is TRBV13 and J is TRBJ2-7; D unclear. Deletions cut 4 bases from V and 6 bases from J, with 16 bases between. Germline lookup yields CDR1 PRHDT and CDR2 FYEKMQ (reference sequence). CDR3 length equals 14 residues. This CDR3 is CASSSAYDPPEQYF. In DNA, the CDR3 is TGTGCCAGCAGCTCCGCCTATGACCCCCCCGAGCAGTACTTC.

This chain uses TRBV9 with TRBJ1-2, with a tentative D call TRBD1 (5 bases). The V and J ends lost 3 bases and 7 bases respectively, with 16 bases between them. The V gene's germline CDR1 is SGDLS and CDR2 YYNGEE. This CDR3 contains 14 residues. The CDR3 DNA reads TGTGCCAGCAGCGCCGATCCGACAGACCCTGGCTACACCTTC. This translates into CASSADPTDPGYTF.

This chain uses TRBV7-9 with TRBJ1-6; D not resolved. Germline V CDR1 and CDR2: SEHNR, FQNEAQ (reference sequence). The V gene lost 5 bases and the J gene lost 6 bases, with 17 bases spanning the gap. The CDR3 runs 16 residues. CDR3: CASSRVRRVGNSPLHF. The CDR3 DNA follows: TGTGCCAGCAGCCGCGTAAGGAGGGTCGGTAATTCACCCCTCCACTTT. The full variable domain, rest sourced from reference TRBV7-9 and TRBJ1-6, is DTGVSQNPRHKITKRGQNVTFRCDPISEHNRLYWYRQTLGQGPEFLTYFQNEAQLEKSRLLSDRFSAERPKGSFSTLEIQRTEQGDSAMYLCASSRVRRVGNSPLHFGNGTRLTVT.

V is TRBV24-1 and J is TRBJ2-5, with no clear D. V lost 5 bases and J lost 1, with 7 bases in between. CDR1 is KGHDR, CDR2 SFDVKD, per germline. This CDR3 comprises 13 residues. The CDR3 coding sequence is TGTGCCACCAGTGGGCGTTTCCAAGAGACCCAGTACTTC. Translating it yields CATSGRFQETQYF.

V is TRBV21-1 and J is TRBJ1-2; the D segment call TRBD1 is taken from the table without a DNA check. TRBV21-1 is reported as a pseudogene. CDR3 length equals 13 residues. The CDR3, as DNA: TGTGCCAGCAGCAGGGGGACAGGGTATGGCTACACCTTC. Amino acid sequence: CASSRGTGYGYTF.

This chain links TRBV6-6 with TRBJ1-6, with D perhaps matching TRBD1 (6 bases). The germline V and J ends were trimmed by 4 bases and 6 bases, with 10 bases remaining between them. The CDR3 spans 14 residues. CDR1 is MNHNY and CDR2 is SVGAGI in the germline V gene (reference sequence). CDR3 region: CASSLGQLNSPLHF. CDR3 in DNA: TGTGCCAGCAGTTTAGGACAGCTTAATTCACCCCTCCACTTT.

The chain employs TRBV12-3 or TRBV12-4 and TRBJ1-1; TRBD1 is a possible D gene (5 bases). This CDR3 contains 12 residues. The germline V and J ends were trimmed by 3 bases and 5 bases, with 7 bases remaining between them. The CDR3 bases are TGTGCCAGCAGTTTGACAGCAACTGAAGCTTTCTTT. Translated: CASSLTATEAFF.

This rearrangement joins TRBV5-6 to TRBJ1-1, with no clear D. From germline, CDR1 is SGHDT and CDR2 YYEEEE. CDR3 length: 14 amino acids. Trimming left V 0 bases short and J 1 base short, with 7 bases between. The CDR3 coding sequence is TGTGCCAGCAGCTTGGTAGGGAGGAACACTGAAGCTTTCTTT. Encoded protein: CASSLVGRNTEAFF.